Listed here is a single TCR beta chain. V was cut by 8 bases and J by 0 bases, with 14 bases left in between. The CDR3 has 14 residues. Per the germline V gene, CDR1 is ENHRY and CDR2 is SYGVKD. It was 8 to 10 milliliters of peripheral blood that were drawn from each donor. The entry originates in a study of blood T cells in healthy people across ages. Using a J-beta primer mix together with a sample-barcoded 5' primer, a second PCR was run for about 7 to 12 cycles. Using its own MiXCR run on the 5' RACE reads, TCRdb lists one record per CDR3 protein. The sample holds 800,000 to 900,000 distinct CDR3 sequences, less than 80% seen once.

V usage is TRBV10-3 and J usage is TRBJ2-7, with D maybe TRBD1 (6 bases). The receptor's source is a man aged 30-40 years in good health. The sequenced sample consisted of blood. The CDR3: CAIQGQAVSYEQYF. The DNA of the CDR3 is TGTGCCATCCAGGGGCAGGCCGTCTCCTACGAGCAGTACTTC.